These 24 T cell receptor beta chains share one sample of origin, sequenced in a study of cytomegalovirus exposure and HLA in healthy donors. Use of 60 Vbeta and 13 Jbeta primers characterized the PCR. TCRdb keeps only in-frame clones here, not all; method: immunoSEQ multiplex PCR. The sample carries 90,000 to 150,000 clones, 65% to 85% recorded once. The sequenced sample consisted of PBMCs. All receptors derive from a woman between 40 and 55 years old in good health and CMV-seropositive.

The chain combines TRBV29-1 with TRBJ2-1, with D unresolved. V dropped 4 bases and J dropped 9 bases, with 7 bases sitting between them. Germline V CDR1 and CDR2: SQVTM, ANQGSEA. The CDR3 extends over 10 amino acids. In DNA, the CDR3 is TGCAGCGTTGTGGCAAGTGAGCAGTTCTTC. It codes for CSVVASEQFF.

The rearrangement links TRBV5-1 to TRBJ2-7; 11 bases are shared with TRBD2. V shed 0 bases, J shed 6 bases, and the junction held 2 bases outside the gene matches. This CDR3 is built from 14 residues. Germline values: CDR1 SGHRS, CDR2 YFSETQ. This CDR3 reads CASSLVAGGGEQYF. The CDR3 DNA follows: TGCGCCAGCAGCTTGGTAGCGGGAGGGGGCGAGCAGTACTTC.

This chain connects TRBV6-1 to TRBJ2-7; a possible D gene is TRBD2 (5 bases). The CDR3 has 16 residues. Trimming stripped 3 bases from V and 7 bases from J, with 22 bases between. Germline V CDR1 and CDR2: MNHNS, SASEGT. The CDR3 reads CASSDGQHRLTGEQYF. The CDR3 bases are TGTGCCAGCAGTGATGGGCAGCATCGGCTAACGGGAGAGCAGTACTTC.

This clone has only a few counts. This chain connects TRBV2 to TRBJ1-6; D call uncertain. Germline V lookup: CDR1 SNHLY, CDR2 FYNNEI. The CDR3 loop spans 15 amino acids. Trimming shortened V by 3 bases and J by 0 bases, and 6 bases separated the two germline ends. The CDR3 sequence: CASSDVSSYNSPLHF. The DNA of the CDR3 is TGTGCCAGCAGTGATGTCAGCTCCTATAATTCACCCCTCCACTTT.

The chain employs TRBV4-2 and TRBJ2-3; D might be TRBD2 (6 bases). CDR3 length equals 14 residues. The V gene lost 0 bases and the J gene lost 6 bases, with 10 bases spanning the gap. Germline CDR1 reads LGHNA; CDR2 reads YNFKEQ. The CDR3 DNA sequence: TGTGCCAGCAGCCAAGAAACCGCGGGGGATACGCAGTATTTT. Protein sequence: CASSQETAGDTQYF.

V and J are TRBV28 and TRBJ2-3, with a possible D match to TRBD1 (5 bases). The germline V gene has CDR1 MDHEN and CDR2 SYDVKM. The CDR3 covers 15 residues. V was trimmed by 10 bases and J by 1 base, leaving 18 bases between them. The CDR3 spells CATKTPEGGTDTQYF. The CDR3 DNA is TGTGCCACCAAGACTCCGGAAGGGGGCACAGATACGCAGTATTTT.

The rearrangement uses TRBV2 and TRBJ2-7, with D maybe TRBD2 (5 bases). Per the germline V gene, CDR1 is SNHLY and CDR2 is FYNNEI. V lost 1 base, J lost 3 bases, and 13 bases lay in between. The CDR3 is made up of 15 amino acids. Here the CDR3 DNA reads TGTGCCAGCAGTGAAGGGAGGCCGACGGGCTACGAGCAGTACTTC. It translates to CASSEGRPTGYEQYF.

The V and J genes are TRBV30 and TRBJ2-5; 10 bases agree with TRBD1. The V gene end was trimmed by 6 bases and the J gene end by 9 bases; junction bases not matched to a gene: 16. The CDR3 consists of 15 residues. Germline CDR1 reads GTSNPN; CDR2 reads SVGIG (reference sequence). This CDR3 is CACSTGQGLPWAQYF. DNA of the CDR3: TGTGCCTGTTCCACGGGACAGGGGTTGCCTTGGGCCCAGTACTTC.

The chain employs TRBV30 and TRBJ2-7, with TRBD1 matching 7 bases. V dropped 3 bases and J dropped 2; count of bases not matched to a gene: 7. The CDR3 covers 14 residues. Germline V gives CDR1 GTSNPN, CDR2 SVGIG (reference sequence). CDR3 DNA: TGTGCCTGGAGGAGTGTCAGGGGGACCTACGAGCAGTACTTC. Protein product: CAWRSVRGTYEQYF.

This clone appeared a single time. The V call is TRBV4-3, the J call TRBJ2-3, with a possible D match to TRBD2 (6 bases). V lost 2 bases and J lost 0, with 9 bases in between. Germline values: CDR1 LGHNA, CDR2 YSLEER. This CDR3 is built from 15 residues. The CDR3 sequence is CASSQLSGSTDTQYF. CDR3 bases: TGCGCCAGCAGCCAACTAAGCGGGAGCACAGATACGCAGTATTTT.

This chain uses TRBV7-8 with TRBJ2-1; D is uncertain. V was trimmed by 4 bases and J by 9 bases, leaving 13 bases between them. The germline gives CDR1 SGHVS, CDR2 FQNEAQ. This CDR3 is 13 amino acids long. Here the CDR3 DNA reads TGTGCCAGCAGCTATTTTGGGTCAGGTGAGCAGTTCTTC. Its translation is CASSYFGSGEQFF. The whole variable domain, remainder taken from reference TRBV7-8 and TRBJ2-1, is GAGVSQSPRYKVAKRGQDVALRCDPISGHVSLFWYQQALGQGPEFLTYFQNEAQLDKSGLPSDRFFAERPEGSVSTLKIQRTQQEDSAVYLCASSYFGSGEQFFGPGTRLTVL.

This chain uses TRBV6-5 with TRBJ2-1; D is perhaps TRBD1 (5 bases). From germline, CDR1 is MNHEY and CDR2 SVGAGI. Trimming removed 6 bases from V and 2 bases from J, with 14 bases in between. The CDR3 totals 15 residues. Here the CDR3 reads CASRTTGHTYNEQFF. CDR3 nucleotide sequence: TGTGCCAGCAGGACCACAGGTCACACCTACAATGAGCAGTTCTTC.

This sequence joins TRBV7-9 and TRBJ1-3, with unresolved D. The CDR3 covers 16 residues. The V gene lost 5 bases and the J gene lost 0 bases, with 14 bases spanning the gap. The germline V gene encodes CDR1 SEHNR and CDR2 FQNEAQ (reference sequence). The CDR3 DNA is TGTGCCAGCAGCCCAACACGGGGATCCTCTGGAAACACCATATATTTT. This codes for CASSPTRGSSGNTIYF.

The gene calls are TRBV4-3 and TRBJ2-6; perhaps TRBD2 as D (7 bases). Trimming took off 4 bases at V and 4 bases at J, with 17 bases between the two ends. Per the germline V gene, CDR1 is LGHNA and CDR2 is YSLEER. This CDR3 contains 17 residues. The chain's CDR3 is CASSPGGIQEGANVLTF. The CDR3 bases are TGCGCCAGCAGCCCGGGGGGCATACAGGAAGGGGCCAACGTCCTGACTTTC.

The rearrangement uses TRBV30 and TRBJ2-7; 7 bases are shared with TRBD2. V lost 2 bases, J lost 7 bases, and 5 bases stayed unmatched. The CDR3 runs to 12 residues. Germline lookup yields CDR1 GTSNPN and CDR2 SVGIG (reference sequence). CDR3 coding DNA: TGTGCCTGGAGTCGGGGGGTAGAGGAGCAGTACTTC. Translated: CAWSRGVEEQYF.

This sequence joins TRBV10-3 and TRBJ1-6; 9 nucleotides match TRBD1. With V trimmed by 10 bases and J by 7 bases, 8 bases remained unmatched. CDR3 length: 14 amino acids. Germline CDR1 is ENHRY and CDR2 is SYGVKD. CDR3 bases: TGTGCCAGCGAACAGGGGGCGGGGAATTCACCCCTCCACTTT. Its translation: CASEQGAGNSPLHF.

CDR3 loop: CASSSFPLLASNEQFF. The CDR3 nucleotides are TGTGCCAGCAGTTCCTTTCCCCTTTTAGCATCGAATGAGCAGTTCTTC. The chain carries TRBV6-5 and TRBJ2-1, with D unclear. The V end lost 4 bases, the J end lost 7 bases, and 20 bases lay between the germline ends. The germline CDR1 and CDR2 sequences are MNHEY and SVGAGI. The CDR3 is 16 residues long.

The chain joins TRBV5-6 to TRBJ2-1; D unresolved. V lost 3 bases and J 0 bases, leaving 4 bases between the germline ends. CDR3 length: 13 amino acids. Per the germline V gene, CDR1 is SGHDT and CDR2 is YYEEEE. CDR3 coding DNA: TGTGCCAGCAGCTCCCTCTCCTACAATGAGCAGTTCTTC. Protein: CASSSLSYNEQFF.

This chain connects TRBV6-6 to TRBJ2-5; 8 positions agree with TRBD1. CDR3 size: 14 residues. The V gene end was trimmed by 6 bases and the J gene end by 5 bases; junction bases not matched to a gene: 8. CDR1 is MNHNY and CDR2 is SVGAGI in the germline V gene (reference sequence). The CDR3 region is CASRHGQGSETQYF. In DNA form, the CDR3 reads TGTGCCAGCAGGCACGGACAGGGCAGCGAGACCCAGTACTTC.

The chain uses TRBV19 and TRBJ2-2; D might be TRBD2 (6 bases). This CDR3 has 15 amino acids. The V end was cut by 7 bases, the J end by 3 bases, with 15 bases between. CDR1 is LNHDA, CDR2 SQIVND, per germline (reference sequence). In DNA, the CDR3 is TGTGCCAGTAACGCGGGGAATCTTTACACCGGGGAGCTGTTTTTT. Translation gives CASNAGNLYTGELFF.

This CDR3 is CASSGRGGQHYEQYF. The CDR3 DNA follows: TGTGCCAGCAGCGGGCGCGGCGGCCAACACTACGAGCAGTACTTC. This chain uses TRBV9 with TRBJ2-7; D gene ambiguous. V lost 3 bases and J lost 3, with 16 bases in between. The CDR3 is made up of 15 amino acids. Germline V gene lookup returns CDR1 SGDLS and CDR2 YYNGEE.

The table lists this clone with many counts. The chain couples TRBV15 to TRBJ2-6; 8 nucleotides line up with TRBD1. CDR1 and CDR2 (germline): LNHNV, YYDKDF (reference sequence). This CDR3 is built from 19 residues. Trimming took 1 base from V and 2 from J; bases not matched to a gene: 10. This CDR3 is CATSRVGEGTGPGANVLTF. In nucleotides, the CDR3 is TGTGCCACCAGCAGAGTCGGGGAAGGGACAGGACCTGGGGCCAACGTCCTGACTTTC. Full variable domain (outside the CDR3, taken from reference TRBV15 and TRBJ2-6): DAMVIQNPRYQVTQFGKPVTLSCSQTLNHNVMYWYQQKSSQAPKLLFHYYDKDFNNEADTPDNFQSRRPNTSFCFLDIRSPGLGDTAMYLCATSRVGEGTGPGANVLTFGAGSRLTVL.

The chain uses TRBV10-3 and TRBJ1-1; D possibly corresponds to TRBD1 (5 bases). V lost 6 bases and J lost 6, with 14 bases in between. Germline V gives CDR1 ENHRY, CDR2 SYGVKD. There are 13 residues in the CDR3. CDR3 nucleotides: TGTGCCATCAGGGGCAGGGATGGTTCTGAAGCTTTCTTT. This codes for CAIRGRDGSEAFF.

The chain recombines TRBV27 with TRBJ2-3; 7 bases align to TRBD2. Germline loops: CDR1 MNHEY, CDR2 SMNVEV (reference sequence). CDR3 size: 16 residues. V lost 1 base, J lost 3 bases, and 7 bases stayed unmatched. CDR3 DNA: TGTGCCAGCAGTTTATTTACGGGAGGATTTACAGATACGCAGTATTTT. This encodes CASSLFTGGFTDTQYF.